Listed below are T cell receptor beta chains from one sample, sequenced in a study of tumor-infiltrating lymphocytes in primary liver carcinoma. TCRdb fed the multiplex PCR reads into MiXCR, producing one record per CDR3 protein. The repertoire holds fewer than 150,000 distinct CDR3 sequences, less than 80% seen once, with approximately 10% in the top ten. Source material: liver tumor tissue from sampling region 1. These receptors were taken from a woman aged 55-75 years with primary liver carcinoma and hepatitis B virus infection. Each CDR3 is given with its conserved first and last residue. A D gene is named only where the DNA matches it firmly. Clone sizes are given selectively: once, few, many, or a class where the clone is expanded.

V: TRBV5-1; size: .; J: TRBJ1-2; D: .; DNA: TGCGCCAGCAGCTTGGTGACGGGGGGGATAGCTAACTATGGCTACACCTTC; CDR3: CASSLVTGGIANYGYTF
V: TRBV12-3/TRBV12-4; size: many; J: TRBJ2-2; D: .; DNA: TGTGCCAGCAGAAAGCGACAGAACACCGGGGAGCTGTTTTTT; CDR3: CASRKRQNTGELFF
V: TRBV11-1; size: .; J: TRBJ1-1; D: .; DNA: TGTGCCAGCAGCCCGCTCGGGGGTATGAACACTGAAACTTACTTT; CDR3: CASSPLGGMNTETYF
V: TRBV29-1; size: .; J: TRBJ1-3; D: .; DNA: TGCATCCTTACCTCTGAGGGGGACACCATATATTTT; CDR3: CILTSEGDTIYF
V: TRBV4-2; size: few; J: TRBJ2-5; D: .; DNA: TGTGCCAGCAGCCAAGATTCCCTGAGCACCGAGACCCAGTACTTC; CDR3: CASSQDSLSTETQYF
V: TRBV11-3; size: many; J: TRBJ2-2; D: TRBD1; DNA: TGTGCCAGCAGCTTGGGACAGGGGACCGGGGAGCTGTTTTTT; CDR3: CASSLGQGTGELFF
V: TRBV5-1; size: few; J: TRBJ1-1; D: .; DNA: TGCGCCAGCAGACCAATCGACAGAAACACTGAAGCTTTCTTT; CDR3: CASRPIDRNTEAFF
V: TRBV11-2; size: .; J: TRBJ2-7; D: .; DNA: TGTGTCAGCAGCGACCCCTTATACGAGCAGTACTTC; CDR3: CVSSDPLYEQYF
V: TRBV11-2; size: .; J: TRBJ2-5; D: TRBD2; DNA: TGTGCCAGCAGCATAGCTCGAGCGGGGGCCCGAGAGGCCCAGTACTTC; CDR3: CASSIARAGAREAQYF
V: TRBV5-4; size: many; J: TRBJ2-5; D: TRBD2; DNA: TGTGCCAGCAGCTTAGGGGAGGGCCTGACCCAGTACTTC; CDR3: CASSLGEGLTQYF
V: TRBV11-3; size: .; J: TRBJ2-3; D: .; DNA: TGTGCCAGCAGCCTTGGGACACAGGTGACAGATACGCAGTATTTT; CDR3: CASSLGTQVTDTQYF
V: TRBV2; size: .; J: TRBJ2-3; D: .; DNA: TGTGCCAGCAGTGAAGCGTTTGAGGGATATACGCAGTATTTT; CDR3: CASSEAFEGYTQYF
V: TRBV11-2; size: .; J: TRBJ2-3; D: .; DNA: TGTGCCAGGAGCCCAGGGGCAGGGCTGGCAGATACGCAGTATTTT; CDR3: CARSPGAGLADTQYF
V: TRBV28; size: .; J: TRBJ2-1; D: TRBD2; DNA: TGTACCAGTCTTCAGACTAGCGGGAGGGGGAGCTCCTACAATAAGCAGTTCTTC; CDR3: CTSLQTSGRGSSYNKQFF
V: TRBV11-2; size: .; J: TRBJ1-1; D: .; DNA: TGTGTCAGCGGCTTAGGACGGCTTAAAGCTTTCTTT; CDR3: CVSGLGRLKAFF
V: TRBV11-3; size: .; J: TRBJ2-4; D: TRBD2; DNA: TGCGCCAGCAGCCCGGCCCGACTAGCGGGATGGTGGGAAAACATTCAGTACTTC; CDR3: CASSPARLAGWWENIQYF
V: TRBV9; size: .; J: TRBJ2-3; D: .; DNA: TGTGCCAGCAGCGTAGATACTAGTCCCCCTCTTTTT; CDR3: CASSVDTSPPLF
V: TRBV4-1; size: many; J: TRBJ2-1; D: .; DNA: TGCGCCAGCAGCCAAGGCCTTTGGGCTAAGGAATACAATGAGCAGTTCTTC; CDR3: CASSQGLWAKEYNEQFF
V: TRBV11-2; size: .; J: TRBJ2-3; D: TRBD2; DNA: TGTGCCAATAGTTCGGGACTAGCGGGACCAGATACGCAGTATTTT; CDR3: CANSSGLAGPDTQYF
V: TRBV11-3; size: once; J: TRBJ2-1; D: TRBD2; DNA: TGTGCCAGCAGTCCTCGGTGTAGCGGGAATAATGAGCAGTTCTTC; CDR3: CASSPRCSGNNEQFF
V: TRBV6-1; size: .; J: TRBJ2-1; D: .; DNA: TGTGACAGCAGTGAAGGGGGGACCATCAATGAGCAGTTCTTC; CDR3: CDSSEGGTINEQFF
V: TRBV6-1; size: many; J: TRBJ2-2; D: .; DNA: TGTGCCAGCAGTAGGTTCGGAGGGGGCGATAACACCGGGGAGCTGTTTTTT; CDR3: CASSRFGGGDNTGELFF
V: TRBV6-6; size: .; J: TRBJ2-3; D: .; DNA: TGTGTCAGCAGAGTACAGGGTACCCGCACAGATACGCAGTATTTT; CDR3: CVSRVQGTRTDTQYF
V: TRBV11-2; size: .; J: TRBJ2-3; D: .; DNA: TGTGCCAGCAGCCCGGGGCAAACCTCAGATACGCAGTATTTT; CDR3: CASSPGQTSDTQYF
V: TRBV9; size: .; J: TRBJ2-7; D: TRBD1; DNA: TGTGCCAGCAGCCGAGAGGGACAGGGGGCTTGGGAGCAGTACTTC; CDR3: CASSREGQGAWEQYF
V: TRBV12-3/TRBV12-4; size: many; J: TRBJ2-1; D: .; DNA: TGTGCCAGCAGTCCGCGCCCGAGAAGTATGGCCTACAATGAGCAGTTCTTC; CDR3: CASSPRPRSMAYNEQFF
V: TRBV6-1; size: .; J: TRBJ2-1; D: TRBD2; DNA: TGTGCCAGCAGTCCAGGACTAGCGGGAATGATCAATGAGCTGTTCTTC; CDR3: CASSPGLAGMINELFF
V: TRBV28; size: many; J: TRBJ1-5; D: TRBD1; DNA: TGTGCCAGCAGTCCTCTGGCAGGGGGACAGCCCCAGCATTTT; CDR3: CASSPLAGGQPQHF
V: TRBV29-1; size: many; J: TRBJ2-3; D: TRBD2; DNA: TGCAGCGTTGAGGGCGGGAGGGCCACAGATACGCAGTATTTT; CDR3: CSVEGGRATDTQYF
V: TRBV6-1; size: .; J: TRBJ2-7; D: .; DNA: TGTGCCAGCAGTCCGACCAGAGGGAGCTCCTACGATCAGTACTTC; CDR3: CASSPTRGSSYDQYF
V: TRBV28; size: .; J: TRBJ1-2; D: .; DNA: TGTGCCAACGCAACTTTTAGGGATGGCTACACCTTC; CDR3: CANATFRDGYTF
V: TRBV11-2; size: medium-sized; J: TRBJ2-2; D: TRBD2; DNA: TGTGCCAGCAGCTTTCGACTAGCGGGAGATTCCGGGGAGCTGTTTTTT; CDR3: CASSFRLAGDSGELFF
V: TRBV5-1; size: .; J: TRBJ2-5; D: .; DNA: TGCGCCAGCAGCATGGGGTCACCCGGGGAGACCCAGTACTTC; CDR3: CASSMGSPGETQYF
V: TRBV11-2; size: .; J: TRBJ2-3; D: TRBD2; DNA: TGTGCCAGCAGCTTAGGGGGACTAACGTACGCGTCGGATACGCAGTGTTTT; CDR3: CASSLGGLTYASDTQCF
V: TRBV2; size: many; J: TRBJ2-7; D: .; DNA: TGTGCCAGCAGTGATCGGGGGAGTCGGATCTACGAGCAGTACTTC; CDR3: CASSDRGSRIYEQYF
V: TRBV10-2; size: .; J: TRBJ2-5; D: TRBD2; DNA: TGTGCCAGCAGTGACTCGGCGGGAGGGCCCAGGGAGACCCAGTACTTC; CDR3: CASSDSAGGPRETQYF
V: TRBV28; size: few; J: TRBJ2-5; D: TRBD2; DNA: TGTGCCAGCAGCCTAACCGGGACTAGCGGGAGGAAGACCCAGTACTTC; CDR3: CASSLTGTSGRKTQYF
V: TRBV11-2; size: .; J: TRBJ1-5; D: TRBD1; DNA: TGTGGCAGCAGTTTCGGACAGGGAGGCGGTCAGCCCCAGCATTTT; CDR3: CGSSFGQGGGQPQHF
V: TRBV10-2; size: .; J: TRBJ2-1; D: .; DNA: TGCGCCAGCAGGGGGCGGGATCAATACAATGGGCAGTTCTTC; CDR3: CASRGRDQYNGQFF
V: TRBV11-3; size: .; J: TRBJ1-1; D: .; DNA: TGTACCAGCAGCTACCCGCCAAGCACTCAAGCCTTCTTT; CDR3: CTSSYPPSTQAFF
V: TRBV4-1; size: .; J: TRBJ1-5; D: .; DNA: TGCGCCAACAGCCAATCGGGGGGGGATCAGCCGCAGCATTTT; CDR3: CANSQSGGDQPQHF